This T cell receptor beta chain came from a study of shared clonotypes between healthy human individuals (dated by TCRdb to about 2020). Study-wide context: The cohort included a few men and a couple of women between 18 and 49 years of age. Per donor, three plates each were used for CD4 naive and CD4 memory, two for CD8 naive, and one for CD8 memory. To estimate repertoire size and how much clonotypes are shared between individuals, the study performed deep sequencing of blood TCR repertoires from roughly five healthy adults. To increase sequencing depth and limit assay-specific biases, TCR repertoire library preparation and sequencing were carried out by different laboratories using diverse techniques. Per donor, leukapheresis produced somewhere between about 0.9 and 9.5 billion PBMCs. The full study reports these points: Larger estimated clonotype richness was generally found for naive subsets than for memory subsets. The small number of donors limited the genetic and exposure-history diversity represented. Clonotypes shared by all four sorted-subset donors showed higher generation probabilities than non-shared clonotypes. Pairwise subsampling indicated that sequencing depth was expected to affect the degree of clonotype sharing among donors. Even with the large sequencing depth, rarefaction of the sorted-subset datasets indicated that sequencing was incomplete. Sampling was restricted to blood, and TCR repertoires in tissue are likely to differ from TCR repertoires in blood. About 5% of naive CD4, 3.5% of naive CD8, about 2.5% of memory CD4, and 0.35% to 0.4% of memory CD8 clonotypes were shared across a handful of donors.

As encoded in the germline V gene, CDR1 is SGHVS while CDR2 is FNYEAQ. The CDR3 measures 18 amino acids from cysteine to phenylalanine. The read is trimmed to its CDR3 DNA, 54 bases read in frame from base 1. V has 2 bases trimmed and J has 1 base trimmed; junction bases matching no gene number 9. Healthy HIV-negative adults with no recently reported acute infections or vaccinations were included as donors. Only Caucasian adults living in Nashville, Tennessee, USA were represented among the donors. CD4+ T cells were enriched by magnetic negative selection; naive cells were then positively selected on CD45RA, and the negative fraction formed the memory subset. After blood collection by leukapheresis, PBMCs were isolated using Ficoll-Histopaque density gradient centrifugation and then cryopreserved in the vapor phase of liquid nitrogen. Analytical flow cytometry was used to check the purity and quantity of every magnetically sorted T cell population. Genomic DNA was isolated from every sorted fraction and measured by UV absorbance on a Nanodrop 2000c.

TCR CDR3 regions were amplified from genomic DNA by multiplex PCR using the deep immunoSEQ assay. Extracted genomic DNA from each cell subset was spread evenly across all wells of several immunoSEQ 96-well plates, with each plate serving as a replicate. Each replicate PCR for sorted subsets received roughly 0.2 ug genomic DNA, equal to roughly 29,000 T cell genomes. Purified libraries were quantified with a Qubit 3.0 fluorometer, sized on a Bioanalyzer 2100, and re-quantified with the KAPA Library Quantification kit. Every immunoSEQ 96-well plate was sequenced on a dedicated single-read 150-cycle Illumina NextSeq 550 flow cell. The authors' pipeline ran thus. Because the immunoSEQ output included only junctional sequences and no quality scores, the filtering could not be the same as the filtering used for full-length reads. To assign V/J genes and CDR3, sequences were annotated against IMGT germline references using PyIR, a Python wrapper for IgBLAST v1.9. Any read was removed if the V/J assignment was weak (E-value above 1e-6), the CDR3 was missing, or the read contained stop codons, out-of-frame junctions, or ambiguous translated residues. V3J clonotypes were defined as sequences sharing the same inferred V gene, J gene, and CDR3 amino acid sequence. Percentage overlap between repertoires was computed as shared unique clonotypes divided by the size of the smaller repertoire. RTK rarefaction, the Chao1 estimator, and Recon v2.1 estimates of unobserved clonotypes were used to assess repertoire richness. Generation probabilities for all TCRbeta clonotypes obtained by the gDNA method from several donors were computed using OLGA. Drawn from immuneACCESS, this table holds only the in-frame rearrangements with V and J called that TCRdb kept. Clones are partly lost; checked studies trace under half to an unresolved V gene and leave the rest unexplained. V and J calls and clone size come straight from that table; D and trimming were deduced from the DNA. The sample profile shows over 950,000 clones; 77% of them were found once. The ten largest make up 0.85% to 1% of the sample.

This clone was seen ten or more times. What antigen it recognizes has not been identified. No base quality values were provided; no much bigger clone lies one nucleotide off. This TCR was sampled from a man aged 18 to 30 in good health. Some clones in this sample may be carry-over from other donors' samples. The chain uses TRBV7-6 and TRBJ2-1; TRBD2 matches 9 bases in the middle. The sequencing input was memory CD4+ T cells from PBMCs. Taken with the paper, the label for cell subset or site translates to: CD45RA-negative fraction. The DNA is as follows: TGTGCCAGCAGCTTACGGGGTACTAGCGGGTTGTCCTACAATGAGCAGTTCTTC. This yields the protein CASSLRGTSGLSYNEQFF. The entire variable domain, with the stretches around the CDR3 drawn from the reference TRBV7-6 and TRBJ2-1 proteins, is GAGVSQSPRYKVTKRGQDVALRCDPISGHVSLYWYRQALGQGPEFLTYFNYEAQQDKSGLPNDRFSAERPEGSISTLTIQRTEQRDSAMYRCASSLRGTSGLSYNEQFFGPGTRLTVL.